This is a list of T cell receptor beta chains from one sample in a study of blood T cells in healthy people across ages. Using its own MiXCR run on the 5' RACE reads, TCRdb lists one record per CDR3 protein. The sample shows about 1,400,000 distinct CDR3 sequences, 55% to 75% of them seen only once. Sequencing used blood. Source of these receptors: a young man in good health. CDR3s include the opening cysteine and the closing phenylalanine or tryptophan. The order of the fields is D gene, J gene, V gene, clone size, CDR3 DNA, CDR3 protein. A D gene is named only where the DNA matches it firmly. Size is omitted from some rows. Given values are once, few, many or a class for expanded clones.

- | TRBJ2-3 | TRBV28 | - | TGTGCCAGCAGCCAAGACCCCCCACCAGATACGCAGTATTTT | CASSQDPPPDTQYF
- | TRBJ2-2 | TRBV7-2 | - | TGTGCCAGCAGCTCCGGACGGAGAAACACCGGGGAGCTGTTTTTT | CASSSGRRNTGELFF
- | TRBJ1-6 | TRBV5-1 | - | TGCGCCAGCAGCTTGGAACCAAGCTCCTATAATTCACCCCTCCACTTT | CASSLEPSSYNSPLHF
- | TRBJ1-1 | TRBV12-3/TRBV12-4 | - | TGTGCCAGCGCCCCGGGGCAGCCTAACACTGAAGCTTTCTTT | CASAPGQPNTEAFF
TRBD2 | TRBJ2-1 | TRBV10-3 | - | TGTGCCATCAGTGAGTCTAATAGCGGGAGCTCCTACAATGAGCAGTTCTTC | CAISESNSGSSYNEQFF
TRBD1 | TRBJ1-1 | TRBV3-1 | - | TGTGCCAGCAGCCAAAAGGGGGACAGGCAAGGGAGTGAAGCTTTCTTT | CASSQKGDRQGSEAFF
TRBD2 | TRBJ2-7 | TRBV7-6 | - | TGTGCCAGCAGCTTAGGAGGGAGGGCCCGCGAGCAGTACTTC | CASSLGGRAREQYF
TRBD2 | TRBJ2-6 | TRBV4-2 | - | TGTGCCAGCAGCCAAGCGGACCGGGGGGGAATCTCTGGGGCCAACGTCCTGACTTTC | CASSQADRGGISGANVLTF
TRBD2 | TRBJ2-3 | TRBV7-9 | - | TGTGCCAGCAGCCCTAAAGGACTAGGATTTACGGATACGCAGTATTTT | CASSPKGLGFTDTQYF
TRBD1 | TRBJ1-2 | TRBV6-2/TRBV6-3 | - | TGTGCCAGCAGTTACAGACAGGGAGAGGACTATGGCTACACCTTC | CASSYRQGEDYGYTF
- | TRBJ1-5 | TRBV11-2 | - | TGTGCCAGCAGCGCCAATAGAGGAGTTAGGCAGCCCCAGCATTTT | CASSANRGVRQPQHF
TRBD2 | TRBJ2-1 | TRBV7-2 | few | TGTGCCAGCAGCTCACCGACCGGGACTAGCGAAAGGAGCTCCTACAATGAGCAGTTCTTC | CASSSPTGTSERSSYNEQFF
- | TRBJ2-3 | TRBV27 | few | TGTGCCAGTCGGGGGTACACAGATACGCAGTATTTT | CASRGYTDTQYF
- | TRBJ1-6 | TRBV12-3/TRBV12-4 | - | TGTGCCAGCAGTCCCCGGGGTGCGCATAATTCACCCCTCCACTTT | CASSPRGAHNSPLHF
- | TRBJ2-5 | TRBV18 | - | TGTGCCAGCTCACCACAGGGGGAGGGGTACGAGCGGTACTTC | CASSPQGEGYERYF
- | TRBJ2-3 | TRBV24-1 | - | TGTGCCACCAGTGACCCTAGCACAGATACGCAGTATTTT | CATSDPSTDTQYF
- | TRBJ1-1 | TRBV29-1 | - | TGCAGCGTCTCTCTCGGGGGCACCACTGAAGCTTTCTTT | CSVSLGGTTEAFF
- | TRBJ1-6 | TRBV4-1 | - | TGCGCCAGCAGCCCTTCGGAGGGTGTTTTGTCACCCCTCCACTTT | CASSPSEGVLSPLHF
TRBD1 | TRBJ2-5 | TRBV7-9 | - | TGTGCCAGCAGCTTCTCATCCGGGACAGGACAAGAGACCCAGTACTTC | CASSFSSGTGQETQYF
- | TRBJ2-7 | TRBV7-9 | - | TGTGCCAGCAGCTACCTGGGACGGGGAAACTACGAGCAGTACTTC | CASSYLGRGNYEQYF
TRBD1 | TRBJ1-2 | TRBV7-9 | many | TGCGCCAGCAGCCCGGGACAGGGTCGTGGCTACACCTTC | CASSPGQGRGYTF
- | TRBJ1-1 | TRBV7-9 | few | TGTGCCAGCACCCAGGGCCTGAACACTGAAGCTTTCTTT | CASTQGLNTEAFF
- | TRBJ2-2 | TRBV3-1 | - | TGTGCCAGCAGCTTTCGTCCCGGGGAGCTGTTTTTT | CASSFRPGELFF
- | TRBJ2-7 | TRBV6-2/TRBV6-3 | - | TGTGCCAGCAACCTAGCATCATCCTACGAGCAGTACTTC | CASNLASSYEQYF
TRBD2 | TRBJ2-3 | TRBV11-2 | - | TGTGCCAGCAGCTTATCCTCAGGGACTAGCGGGTGGGCGCAGTATTTT | CASSLSSGTSGWAQYF
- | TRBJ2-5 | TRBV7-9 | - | TGTGCCAGCAGCCCGTCCCTTTTTGAGACCCAGTACTTC | CASSPSLFETQYF
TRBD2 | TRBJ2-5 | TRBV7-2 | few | TGTGCCAGCAGCTTAGGTGGGCTAGCGGAGGAGACCCAGTACTTC | CASSLGGLAEETQYF
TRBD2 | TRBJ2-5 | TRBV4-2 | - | TGTGCCAGCAGCTCCAGGGAGGGTCGAGAGACCCAGTACTTC | CASSSREGRETQYF
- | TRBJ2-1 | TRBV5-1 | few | TGCGCCAGCAGCCGGCCGAACAATGAGCAGTTCTTC | CASSRPNNEQFF
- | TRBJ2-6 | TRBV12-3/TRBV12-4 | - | TGTGCCAGCAGGGACAGCTACTCTGGGGCCAACGTCCTGACTTTC | CASRDSYSGANVLTF
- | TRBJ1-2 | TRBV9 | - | TGTGCCAGCAGCGTAGGAGTCTCTGGAAGCGGCTACACCTTC | CASSVGVSGSGYTF
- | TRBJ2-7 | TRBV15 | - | TGTGCCACCAGCAGAGAGGGGGGCCCCCTCGAGCAGTACTTC | CATSREGGPLEQYF
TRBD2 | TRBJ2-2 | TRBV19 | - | TGTGCCAGTAGATCAGCGGGAGGCGCCGGGGAGCTGTTTTTT | CASRSAGGAGELFF
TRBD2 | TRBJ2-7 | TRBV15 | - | TGTGCCACCAGCAGAGATCCGATTAGCGGGGAGCAGTACTTC | CATSRDPISGEQYF
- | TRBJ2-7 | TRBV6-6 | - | TGTGCCAGCAGTGACCTCCAGGCCAACGAGCAGTACTTC | CASSDLQANEQYF
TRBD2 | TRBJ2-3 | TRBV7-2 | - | TGTGCCAGCACTTTACTAGCGGGTCGCACAGATACGCAGTATTTT | CASTLLAGRTDTQYF
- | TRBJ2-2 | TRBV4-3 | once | TGCGCCAGCAACCTCGACAGGTCCACCGGGGAGCTGTTTTTT | CASNLDRSTGELFF
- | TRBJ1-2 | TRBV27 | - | TGTGCCAGTAGGTTTGGGATGGACTATGGCTACACCTTC | CASRFGMDYGYTF
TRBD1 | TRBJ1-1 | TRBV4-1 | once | TGCGCCAGCAGCCTTGTGGCCGGGACAGCCATGAACACTGAAGCTTTCTTT | CASSLVAGTAMNTEAFF
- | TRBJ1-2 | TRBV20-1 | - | TGCAGTGCTGGTAGGGGCAGCTATGGCTACACCTTC | CSAGRGSYGYTF
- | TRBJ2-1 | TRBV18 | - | TGTGCCAGCTCGCTGACAGGACTCTCCTACAATGAGCAGTTCTTC | CASSLTGLSYNEQFF
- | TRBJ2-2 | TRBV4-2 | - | TGTGCCAGCAGCCAAATGCTTGGCGGGGAACTCGCCGGGGAGCTGTTTTTT | CASSQMLGGELAGELFF
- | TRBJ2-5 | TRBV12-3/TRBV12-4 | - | TGCGCCAGCCGCCAACTTCGGGTCCACGGCGGGACCCAGTACTTC | CASRQLRVHGGTQYF
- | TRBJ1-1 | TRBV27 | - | TGTGCCAGCAGTTTATCACTACAGAACACTGAAGCTTTCTTT | CASSLSLQNTEAFF
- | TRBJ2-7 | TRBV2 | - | TGTGTCCGAGGACAGTTAAACGAGCAGTACTTC | CVRGQLNEQYF
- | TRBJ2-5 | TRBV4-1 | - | TGCGCCAGCAGCCGTATTAGCGGTCAAGAGACCCAGTACTTC | CASSRISGQETQYF
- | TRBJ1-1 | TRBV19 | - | TGCGCCAGTAGCCTGGACAGCGGAGGGGGTGAAGCTTTCTTT | CASSLDSGGGEAFF
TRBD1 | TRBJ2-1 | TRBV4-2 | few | TGTGCCAGCGCCGAACGGGACAGGGGGCCGTATGAGCAGTTCTTC | CASAERDRGPYEQFF
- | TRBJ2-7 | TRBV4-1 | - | TGCGCCAGCAGCTACTTAGACAGGCACTCCGAGCAGTACTTC | CASSYLDRHSEQYF
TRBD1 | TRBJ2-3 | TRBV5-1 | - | TGCGCCAGCAGCTTGGATAGACAGGGGACCACAGATACGCAGTATTTT | CASSLDRQGTTDTQYF
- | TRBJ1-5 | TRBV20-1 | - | TGCAGTGCCACTCTGGGGCACAATCAGCCCCAGCATTTT | CSATLGHNQPQHF
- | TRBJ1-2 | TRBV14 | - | TGTGCCAGCAGCATAGACAGGATCTCCTATGGCTACACCTTC | CASSIDRISYGYTF
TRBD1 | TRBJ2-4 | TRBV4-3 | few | TGCGCCAGCAGCCAGGGACAGGGGAAGGGAAACATTCAGTACTTC | CASSQGQGKGNIQYF
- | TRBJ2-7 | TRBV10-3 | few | TGTGCCATCAGTGATAATTCCTACGAGCAGTACTTC | CAISDNSYEQYF
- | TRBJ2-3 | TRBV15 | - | TGTGCCACCAGCAGCCCCCGCAGAGGTGATACGCAGTATTTT | CATSSPRRGDTQYF